A single sample is the source of the 16 T cell receptor beta chains below, sequenced in a study of T cell changes during pregnancy in multiple sclerosis. Sequencing used immunoSEQ multiplex PCR; TCRdb keeps in-frame clones, though not all of them. The sample has roughly 52,000 clones; 80% to 95% are singletons. This sample comprised CD4+ T cells from peripheral blood mononuclear cells, obtained in the third trimester of pregnancy. The origin of the receptors is a female donor with multiple sclerosis, enrolled in a pregnancy study.

The rearrangement uses TRBV19 and TRBJ2-7, with TRBD1 identical over 12 bases. This CDR3 spans 14 amino acids. Trimming cost V 5 bases and J 4 bases; bases outside gene matches: 3. Germline V gene data show CDR1 as LNHDA and CDR2 as SQIVND (reference sequence). The CDR3 coding sequence is TGTGCCAGTAGTTCGGGACAGGGGGCTTACGAGCAGTACTTC. This sequence encodes CASSSGQGAYEQYF.

The rearrangement links TRBV7-9 to TRBJ2-3; D might be TRBD2 (5 bases). This CDR3 is built from 14 residues. The germline V and J ends were trimmed by 3 bases and 0 bases, with 7 bases remaining between them. Germline V lookup: CDR1 SEHNR, CDR2 FQNEAQ (reference sequence). CDR3 sequence reads: CASSFSGSTDTQYF. Here the CDR3 DNA reads TGTGCCAGCAGCTTTTCGGGAAGCACAGATACGCAGTATTTT.

The DNA for the CDR3 is TGTGCCAGCAGCGAAGTACAGGGTGGCTACACCTTC. As protein: CASSEVQGGYTF. V gene TRBV5-5 combines with J gene TRBJ1-2; D may be TRBD1 (6 bases). The CDR3 sequence is 12 residues long. Germline V gene sequence: CDR1 SGHKS, CDR2 YYEKEE (reference sequence). Trimming left V 4 bases short and J 7 bases short, with 11 bases between.

The chain is built from TRBV30 and TRBJ1-2, with D tentatively TRBD1 (5 bases). The CDR3 covers 12 residues. Germline CDR1 reads GTSNPN; CDR2 reads SVGIG (reference sequence). V lost 2 bases to trimming and J lost 6 bases, with 10 bases between them. The CDR3 sequence is CAWSTAGNGYTF. The CDR3 DNA reads TGTGCCTGGAGTACGGCAGGGAATGGCTACACCTTC. Together with reference TRBV30 and TRBJ1-2, the CDR3 gives the full variable domain: SQTIHQWPATLVQPVGSPLSLECTVEGTSNPNLYWYRQAAGRGLQLLFYSVGIGQISSEVPQNLSASRPQDRQFILSSKKLLLSDSGFYLCAWSTAGNGYTFGSGTRLTVV.

This chain connects TRBV5-1 to TRBJ1-1; no clear D gene. Trimming shortened V by 4 bases and J by 1 base, and 11 bases separated the two germline ends. CDR3 length equals 14 residues. CDR1 is SGHRS and CDR2 is YFSETQ in the germline V gene. CDR3 loop: CASSIEGTNTEAFF. The CDR3 DNA sequence: TGCGCCAGCAGCATAGAGGGTACGAACACTGAAGCTTTCTTT.

V gene TRBV19 combines with J gene TRBJ2-5; 7 bases agree with TRBD1. Germline V CDR1 and CDR2: LNHDA, SQIVND (reference sequence). The length of the CDR3 is 15 residues. Trimming took 4 bases from V and 5 from J; bases not matched to a gene: 10. CDR3 nucleotide sequence: TGTGCCAGTAGTAGCCAGAGGGGGCAGGCCGAGACCCAGTACTTC. This gives the protein CASSSQRGQAETQYF.

V and J are TRBV21-1 and TRBJ2-7; the D call TRBD2 from the table was never checked on the DNA. TRBV21-1 is a listed pseudogene. The CDR3 totals 14 residues. The CDR3 is CASPPGGGRYEQYF. In DNA form, the CDR3 reads TGTGCCAGCCCCCCTGGGGGGGGGAGATACGAGCAGTACTTC.

The chain couples TRBV28 to TRBJ2-5, with D possibly being TRBD1 (6 bases). The V end was cut by 4 bases, the J end by 1 base, with 13 bases between. Germline values: CDR1 MDHEN, CDR2 SYDVKM. The CDR3 is 15 residues long. The CDR3: CASSSPGQGQETQYF. CDR3 DNA: TGTGCCAGCAGTTCCCCGGGACAAGGCCAAGAGACCCAGTACTTC.

V is TRBV27 and J is TRBJ2-7; no clear D gene. The V end was cut by 6 bases, the J end by 8 bases, with 29 bases between. Germline CDR1 reads MNHEY; CDR2 reads SMNVEV (reference sequence). The CDR3 consists of 17 residues. Written as DNA, the CDR3 is TGTGCCAGCAGATTTTCAAGTACGGGTCACAATGGTCTTCAGCAGTACTTC. Translated: CASRFSSTGHNGLQQYF.

This chain uses TRBV11-2 with TRBJ1-1, with D tentatively TRBD1 (5 bases). V lost 0 bases and J 0 bases, leaving 11 bases between the germline ends. Per germline, CDR1 SGHAT and CDR2 FQNNGV. This CDR3 contains 16 residues. DNA of the CDR3: TGTGCCAGCAGCTTAGATCGGGGGTTCATGAACACTGAAGCTTTCTTT. Its translation: CASSLDRGFMNTEAFF.

The V call is TRBV5-1, the J call TRBJ2-3; D might be TRBD2 (6 bases). V lost 4 bases and J 1 base, leaving 16 bases between the germline ends. CDR3 length: 16 residues. The germline gives CDR1 SGHRS, CDR2 YFSETQ. The CDR3 reads CASSPPLAGRTDTQYF. CDR3 nucleotides: TGCGCCAGCAGCCCCCCACTAGCAGGCCGCACAGATACGCAGTATTTT. The full variable domain, completed using reference TRBV5-1 and TRBJ2-3, is KAGVTQTPRYLIKTRGQQVTLSCSPISGHRSVSWYQQTPGQGLQFLFEYFSETQRNKGNFPGRFSGRQFSNSRSEMNVSTLELGDSALYLCASSPPLAGRTDTQYFGPGTRLTVL.

V and J are TRBV2 and TRBJ2-1; 10 bases are a match to TRBD1. With V trimmed by 7 bases and J by 4 bases, 7 bases remained unmatched. Germline V gene data show CDR1 as SNHLY and CDR2 as FYNNEI. The CDR3 spans 15 residues. CDR3 DNA sequence: TGTGCCAGCACCCGGGACAGGGGACAGTACAATGAGCAGTTCTTC. Residues: CASTRDRGQYNEQFF.

The chain couples TRBV30 to TRBJ1-1, with 9 bases matching TRBD1. V lost 5 bases and J lost 4; bases outside the gene matches: 11. CDR3 size: 15 residues. CDR1 GTSNPN and CDR2 SVGIG come from the germline V gene (reference sequence). The chain's CDR3 is CAWDLTGGASTEAFF. CDR3 nucleotide sequence: TGTGCCTGGGACCTGACAGGGGGTGCGAGCACTGAAGCTTTCTTT.

This chain uses TRBV19 with TRBJ2-5, with 10 bases identical to TRBD1. This CDR3 region has 13 residues. V lost 8 bases and J lost 1; bases outside the gene matches: 1. Germline CDR1 reads LNHDA; CDR2 reads SQIVND (reference sequence). DNA for the CDR3: TGTGCCAGTGGGACAGGGGTCCAAGAGACCCAGTACTTC. Protein sequence: CASGTGVQETQYF.

Only one count was recorded for this clone. The chain is built from TRBV1 and TRBJ2-4; the D call in the table, TRBD1, was not verified against the DNA. TRBV1 represents a pseudogene. This CDR3 is 16 amino acids long. Here the CDR3 DNA reads TGCACCAGCAGCCAAGTACACAGTCTAGCCAAAAACATTCAGTACTTC. This codes for CTSSQVHSLAKNIQYF.

The V call is TRBV7-3, the J call TRBJ1-1, with D perhaps TRBD1 (5 bases). Trimming removed 2 bases from V and 6 bases from J, with 10 bases in between. Germline CDR1 is SGHTA and CDR2 is FQGTGA. The CDR3 covers 13 residues. In nucleotides, the CDR3 is TGTGCCAGCAGCTTAGTTAAGACAGCTGAAGCTTTCTTT. This sequence encodes CASSLVKTAEAFF.